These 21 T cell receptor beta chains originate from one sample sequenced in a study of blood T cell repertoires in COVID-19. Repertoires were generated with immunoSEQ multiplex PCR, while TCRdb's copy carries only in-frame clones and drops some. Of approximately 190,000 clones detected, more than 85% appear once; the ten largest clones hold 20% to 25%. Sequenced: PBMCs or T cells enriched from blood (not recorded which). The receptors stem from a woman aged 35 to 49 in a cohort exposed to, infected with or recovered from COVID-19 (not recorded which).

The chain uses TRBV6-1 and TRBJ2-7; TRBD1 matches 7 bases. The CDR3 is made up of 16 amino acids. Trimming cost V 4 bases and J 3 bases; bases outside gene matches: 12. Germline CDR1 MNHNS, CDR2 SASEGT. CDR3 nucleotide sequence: TGTGCCAGCAGTGCTCCGGGACAGTACTTTGGCTACGAGCAGTACTTC. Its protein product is CASSAPGQYFGYEQYF.

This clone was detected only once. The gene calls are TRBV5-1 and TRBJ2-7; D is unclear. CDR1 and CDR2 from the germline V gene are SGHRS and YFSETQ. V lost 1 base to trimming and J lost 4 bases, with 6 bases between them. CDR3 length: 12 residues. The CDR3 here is CASSLPGYEQYF. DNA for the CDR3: TGCGCCAGCAGCTTGCCCGGGTACGAGCAGTACTTC.

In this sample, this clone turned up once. CDR3 protein: CASSPTTGKQPQHF. CDR3 nucleotide sequence: TGTGCCAGCAGTCCTACGACAGGGAAGCAGCCCCAGCATTTT. The V call is TRBV27, the J call TRBJ1-5; TRBD1 agrees at 7 bases. Germline values: CDR1 MNHEY, CDR2 SMNVEV (reference sequence). V trimming: 5 bases; J trimming: 7 bases; junction bases outside the gene matches: 8. The CDR3 totals 14 residues.

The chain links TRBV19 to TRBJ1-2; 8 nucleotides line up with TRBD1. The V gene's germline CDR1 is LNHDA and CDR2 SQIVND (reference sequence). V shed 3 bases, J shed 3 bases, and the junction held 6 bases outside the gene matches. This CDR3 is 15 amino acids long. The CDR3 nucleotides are TGTGCCAGTAGTATTGGGGGACAGGTCCACTATGGCTACACCTTC. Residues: CASSIGGQVHYGYTF.

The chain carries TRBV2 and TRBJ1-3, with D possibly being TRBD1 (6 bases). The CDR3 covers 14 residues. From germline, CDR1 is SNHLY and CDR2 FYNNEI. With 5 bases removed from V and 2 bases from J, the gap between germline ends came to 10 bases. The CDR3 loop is CASSQDRTGNTIYF. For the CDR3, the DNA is TGTGCCAGCAGTCAGGACAGAACTGGAAACACCATATATTTT.

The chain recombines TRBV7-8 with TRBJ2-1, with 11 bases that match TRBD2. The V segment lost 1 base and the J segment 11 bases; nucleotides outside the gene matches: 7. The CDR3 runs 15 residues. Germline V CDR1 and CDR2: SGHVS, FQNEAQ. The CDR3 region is CASSLGGSSGRKQFF. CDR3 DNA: TGTGCCAGCAGCTTAGGGGGTTCTAGCGGGAGGAAGCAGTTCTTC. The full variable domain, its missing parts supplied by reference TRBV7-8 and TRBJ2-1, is GAGVSQSPRYKVAKRGQDVALRCDPISGHVSLFWYQQALGQGPEFLTYFQNEAQLDKSGLPSDRFFAERPEGSVSTLKIQRTQQEDSAVYLCASSLGGSSGRKQFFGPGTRLTVL.

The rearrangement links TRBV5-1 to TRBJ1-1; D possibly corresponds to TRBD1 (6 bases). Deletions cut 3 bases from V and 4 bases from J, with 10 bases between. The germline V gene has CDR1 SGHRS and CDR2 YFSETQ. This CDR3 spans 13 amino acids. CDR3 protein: CASSSQGSTEAFF. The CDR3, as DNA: TGCGCCAGCAGCTCACAGGGTAGCACTGAAGCTTTCTTT.

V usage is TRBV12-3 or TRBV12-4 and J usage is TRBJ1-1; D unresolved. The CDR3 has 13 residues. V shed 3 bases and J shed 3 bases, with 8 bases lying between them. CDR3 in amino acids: CASSFAFDTEAFF. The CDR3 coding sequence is TGTGCCAGCAGTTTCGCGTTTGACACTGAAGCTTTCTTT.

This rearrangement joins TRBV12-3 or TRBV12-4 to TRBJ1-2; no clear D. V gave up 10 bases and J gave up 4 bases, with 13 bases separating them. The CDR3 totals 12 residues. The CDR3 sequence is CATDREGYGYTF. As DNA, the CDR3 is TGTGCCACCGATCGCGAGGGCTATGGCTACACCTTC.

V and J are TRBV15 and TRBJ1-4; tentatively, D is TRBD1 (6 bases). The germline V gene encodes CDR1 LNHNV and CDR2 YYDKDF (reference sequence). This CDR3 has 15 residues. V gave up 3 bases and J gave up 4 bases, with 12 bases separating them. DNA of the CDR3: TGTGCCACCAGCAGGACAGGACTGATTAATGAAAAACTGTTTTTT. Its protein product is CATSRTGLINEKLFF.

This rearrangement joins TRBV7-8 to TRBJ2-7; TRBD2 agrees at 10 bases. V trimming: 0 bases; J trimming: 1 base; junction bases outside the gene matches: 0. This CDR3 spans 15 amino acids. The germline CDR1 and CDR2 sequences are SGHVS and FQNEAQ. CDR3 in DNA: TGTGCCAGCAGCTTAGCAGCGGGGGGGTCCTACGAGCAGTACTTC. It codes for CASSLAAGGSYEQYF.

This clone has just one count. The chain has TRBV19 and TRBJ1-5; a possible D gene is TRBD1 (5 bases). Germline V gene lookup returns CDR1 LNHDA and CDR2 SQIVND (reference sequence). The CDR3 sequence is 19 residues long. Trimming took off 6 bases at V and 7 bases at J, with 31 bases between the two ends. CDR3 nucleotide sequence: TGTGCCAGTAGCCATACTCCGGCAGGTTCGTGGGGTGGGGCACAGCCCCAGCATTTT. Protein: CASSHTPAGSWGGAQPQHF.

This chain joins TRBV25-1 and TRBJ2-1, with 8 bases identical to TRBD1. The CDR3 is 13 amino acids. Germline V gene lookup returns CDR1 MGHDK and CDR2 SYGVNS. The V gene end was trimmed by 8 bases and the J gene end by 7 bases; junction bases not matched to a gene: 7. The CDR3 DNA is TGTGCCAGCGGACAGGGCACTGGTAATGAGCAGTTCTTC. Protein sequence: CASGQGTGNEQFF.

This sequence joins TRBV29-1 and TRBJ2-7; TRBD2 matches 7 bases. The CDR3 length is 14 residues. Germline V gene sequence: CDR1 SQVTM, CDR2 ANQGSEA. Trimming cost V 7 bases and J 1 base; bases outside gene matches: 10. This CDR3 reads CSAKVGGRSYEQYF. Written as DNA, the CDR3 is TGCAGCGCGAAGGTTGGCGGGAGATCCTACGAGCAGTACTTC.

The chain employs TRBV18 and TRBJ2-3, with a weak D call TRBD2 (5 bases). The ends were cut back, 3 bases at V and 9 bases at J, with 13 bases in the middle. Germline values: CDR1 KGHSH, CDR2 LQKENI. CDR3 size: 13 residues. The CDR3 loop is CASSPPPGSTQYF. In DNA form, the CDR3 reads TGTGCCAGCTCACCCCCCCCGGGATCGACGCAGTATTTT. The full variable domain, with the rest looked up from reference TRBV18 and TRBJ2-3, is NAGVMQNPRHLVRRRGQEARLRCSPMKGHSHVYWYRQLPEEGLKFMVYLQKENIIDESGMPKERFSAEFPKEGPSILRIQQVVRGDSAAYFCASSPPPGSTQYFGPGTRLTVL.

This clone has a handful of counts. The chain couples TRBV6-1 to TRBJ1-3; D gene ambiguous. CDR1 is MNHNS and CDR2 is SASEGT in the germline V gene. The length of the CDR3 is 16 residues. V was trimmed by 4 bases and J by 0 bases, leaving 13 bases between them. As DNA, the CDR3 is TGTGCCAGCAGTGTTCGAGACATAAGCTCTGGAAACACCATATATTTT. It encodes CASSVRDISSGNTIYF.

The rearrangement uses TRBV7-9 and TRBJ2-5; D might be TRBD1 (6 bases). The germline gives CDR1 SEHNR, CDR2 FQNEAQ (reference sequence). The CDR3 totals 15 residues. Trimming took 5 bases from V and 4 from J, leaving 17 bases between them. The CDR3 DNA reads TGTGCCAGCAGCAACCTGACAGGACTCCTAGAGACCCAGTACTTC. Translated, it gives CASSNLTGLLETQYF.

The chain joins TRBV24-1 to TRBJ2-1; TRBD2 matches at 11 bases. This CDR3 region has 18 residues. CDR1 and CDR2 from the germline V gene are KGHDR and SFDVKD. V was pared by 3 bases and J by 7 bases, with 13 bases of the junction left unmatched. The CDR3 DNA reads TGTGCCACCAGTGATCGACCGGGACTAGCGGAGGGGGTAAATGAGCAGTTCTTC. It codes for CATSDRPGLAEGVNEQFF.

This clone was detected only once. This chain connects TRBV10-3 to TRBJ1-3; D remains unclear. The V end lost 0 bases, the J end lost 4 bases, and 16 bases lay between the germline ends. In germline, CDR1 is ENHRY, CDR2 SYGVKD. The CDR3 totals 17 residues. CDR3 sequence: CAISESAAPRGGNTIYF. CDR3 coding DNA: TGTGCCATCAGTGAGTCTGCCGCCCCTCGCGGAGGAAACACCATATATTTT.

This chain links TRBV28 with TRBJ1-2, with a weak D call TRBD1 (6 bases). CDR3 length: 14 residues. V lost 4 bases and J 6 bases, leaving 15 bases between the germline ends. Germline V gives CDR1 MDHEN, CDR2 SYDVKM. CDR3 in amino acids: CASSWRGRDDGYTF. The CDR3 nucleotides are TGTGCCAGCAGTTGGAGGGGGAGGGACGATGGCTACACCTTC.

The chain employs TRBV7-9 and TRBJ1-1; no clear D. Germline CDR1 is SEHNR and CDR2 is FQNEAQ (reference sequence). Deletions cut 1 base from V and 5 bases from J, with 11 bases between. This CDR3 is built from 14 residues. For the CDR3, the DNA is TGTGCCAGCAGCTTAGGGGCACCCAGGACTGAAGCTTTCTTT. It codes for CASSLGAPRTEAFF.